These 24 T cell receptor beta chains were sequenced from one sample in a study of blood T cell repertoires in COVID-19. Only in-frame clones appear in the TCRdb table, and some are missing; sequencing was by immunoSEQ multiplex PCR. This sample has 80,000 to 95,000 clones, with around 90% found just once. Sequenced material: peripheral blood. Receptors originate from a woman in her 70s with acute or convalescent COVID-19.

The chain couples TRBV28 to TRBJ2-5, with D hard to call. Germline V gene data show CDR1 as MDHEN and CDR2 as SYDVKM. V was cut by 3 bases and J by 0 bases, with 5 bases left in between. The CDR3 is 13 amino acids. The CDR3 region has the DNA TGTGCCAGCAGTTTCCCGTACCAAGAGACCCAGTACTTC. Amino acid sequence: CASSFPYQETQYF. The variable domain in full, with the rest retrieved from reference TRBV28 and TRBJ2-5, is DVKVTQSSRYLVKRTGEKVFLECVQDMDHENMFWYRQDPGLGLRLIYFSYDVKMKEKGDIPEGYSVSREKKERFSLILESASTNQTSMYLCASSFPYQETQYFGPGTRLLVL.

This clone was seen once. V is TRBV19 and J is TRBJ2-1; 7 nucleotides match TRBD2. CDR1 is LNHDA and CDR2 is SQIVND in the germline V gene (reference sequence). The CDR3 is 15 residues long. The junction had 7 bases not matched to a gene; V was cut back by 1 base and J by 7 bases. The CDR3 reads CASSIVGGWSNEQFF. In nucleotides, the CDR3 is TGTGCCAGTAGTATAGTGGGAGGGTGGTCTAATGAGCAGTTCTTC.

The rearrangement links TRBV30 to TRBJ1-5; D is possibly TRBD1 (5 bases). V was shortened by 6 bases and J by 5 bases, with 17 bases between the two germline ends. Germline V lookup: CDR1 GTSNPN, CDR2 SVGIG (reference sequence). The CDR3 contains 14 residues. The CDR3 DNA sequence: TGTGCCTGTGGACCAGGGCCCTTGGATCAGCCCCAGCATTTT. This encodes CACGPGPLDQPQHF.

The V and J genes are TRBV2 and TRBJ1-1; a possible D gene is TRBD1 (5 bases). The CDR3 contains 15 residues. Germline CDR1 SNHLY, CDR2 FYNNEI. V shed 11 bases and J shed 1 base, with 20 bases lying between them. The DNA of the CDR3 is TGTGCCTCTCACTTGGCAGGGCCAGCGAACACTGAAGCTTTCTTT. Its translation is CASHLAGPANTEAFF.

This clone was observed a single time. The chain carries TRBV7-9 and TRBJ1-4; D uncertain. The CDR3 runs to 13 residues. Germline V lookup: CDR1 SEHNR, CDR2 FQNEAQ (reference sequence). V lost 1 base and J 10 bases, leaving 10 bases between the germline ends. The DNA for the CDR3 is TGTGCCAGCAGCTTAGACGTAGCCCTAAAACTGTTTTTT. The encoded protein is CASSLDVALKLFF.

This chain connects TRBV3-1 (or the pseudogene TRBV3-2) to TRBJ1-1; no clear D gene. Trimming removed 1 base from V and 10 bases from J, with 13 bases in between. The germline V gene encodes CDR1 LGHDT and CDR2 YNNKEL (reference sequence). The CDR3 has 13 residues. CDR3: CASSQGRGGGAFF. As DNA, the CDR3 is TGTGCCAGCAGCCAAGGTAGAGGAGGTGGAGCTTTCTTT.

The chain uses TRBV7-9 and TRBJ2-2; D possibly corresponds to TRBD1 (7 bases). The length of the CDR3 is 13 residues. V was shortened by 6 bases and J by 5 bases, with 10 bases between the two germline ends. Germline assignment: CDR1 SEHNR and CDR2 FQNEAQ (reference sequence). The CDR3 DNA follows: TGTGCCAGCAGGCAGGGGGGAACCGGGGAGCTGTTTTTT. Translation gives CASRQGGTGELFF. Full variable domain (remainder filled in from reference TRBV7-9 and TRBJ2-2): DTGVSQNPRHKITKRGQNVTFRCDPISEHNRLYWYRQTLGQGPEFLTYFQNEAQLEKSRLLSDRFSAERPKGSFSTLEIQRTEQGDSAMYLCASRQGGTGELFFGEGSRLTVL.

The chain is built from TRBV3-1 (or the pseudogene TRBV3-2) and TRBJ2-7; D is possibly TRBD2 (5 bases). The CDR3 covers 12 residues. Germline lookup yields CDR1 LGHDT and CDR2 YNNKEL (reference sequence). V lost 4 bases and J lost 3, with 7 bases in between. The CDR3: CASSRGRYEQYF. The CDR3 region has the DNA TGTGCCAGCAGCCGCGGGCGCTACGAGCAGTACTTC.

The chain has TRBV18 and TRBJ2-7; no clear D gene. Germline assignment: CDR1 KGHSH and CDR2 LQKENI. CDR3 size: 12 residues. Deletions cut 4 bases from V and 4 bases from J, with 8 bases between. The CDR3 protein is CASSLDFYEQYF. In DNA form, the CDR3 reads TGTGCCAGCTCACTCGACTTTTACGAGCAGTACTTC. Combining the CDR3 with reference TRBV18 and TRBJ2-7 gives the whole variable domain NAGVMQNPRHLVRRRGQEARLRCSPMKGHSHVYWYRQLPEEGLKFMVYLQKENIIDESGMPKERFSAEFPKEGPSILRIQQVVRGDSAAYFCASSLDFYEQYFGPGTRLTVT.

This chain connects TRBV21-1 to TRBJ1-1. TRBV21-1 is a pseudogene segment. The CDR3 is made up of 17 amino acids. CDR3: CASSSRLEGGGVTEAFF. CDR3 sequence (DNA): TGTGCCAGCAGCTCGCGTTTGGAGGGAGGTGGTGTCACTGAAGCTTTCTTT.

The chain carries TRBV2 and TRBJ1-1, with a possible D match to TRBD1 (6 bases). V was clipped by 7 bases and J by 1 base, with 16 bases between them. Germline V lookup: CDR1 SNHLY, CDR2 FYNNEI. The CDR3 totals 15 residues. CDR3 in DNA: TGTGCCAGCAACAACCAGGGGCTAGGGAACACTGAAGCTTTCTTT. Amino acids: CASNNQGLGNTEAFF.

V and J are TRBV19 and TRBJ1-2; TRBD1 aligns across 7 bases. The CDR3 consists of 14 residues. CDR1 is LNHDA, CDR2 SQIVND, per germline (reference sequence). V trimming: 6 bases; J trimming: 5 bases; junction bases outside the gene matches: 9. CDR3 coding DNA: TGTGCCAGTAGACCGGGACAGCCAGCTTATGGCTACACCTTC. Its translation: CASRPGQPAYGYTF.

This clone has only one observation. This chain uses TRBV7-9 with TRBJ1-1; D is unresolved. The CDR3 runs to 13 residues. The germline V and J ends were trimmed by 5 bases and 0 bases, with 7 bases remaining between them. Germline-derived CDR1 and CDR2 are SEHNR and FQNEAQ (reference sequence). CDR3 loop: CASSPQLNTEAFF. In DNA, the CDR3 is TGTGCCAGCAGCCCCCAGTTGAACACTGAAGCTTTCTTT.

This chain connects TRBV7-2 to TRBJ1-4, with 11 bases aligning to TRBD1. Unmatched junction bases numbered 3, after V lost 5 bases and J lost 7 bases. CDR3 length: 14 amino acids. Germline V CDR1 and CDR2: SGHTA, FQGNSA. This CDR3 reads CASSMDRGLEKLFF. In DNA, the CDR3 is TGTGCCAGCAGCATGGACAGGGGGCTTGAAAAACTGTTTTTT.

The chain has TRBV12-3 or TRBV12-4 and TRBJ2-2; the match to TRBD2 covers 7 bases. This CDR3 has 12 amino acids. The V and J ends lost 5 bases and 7 bases, in that order; junction bases with no gene match: 1. CDR3 sequence: CASSGRGGELFF. DNA of the CDR3: TGTGCCAGCAGTGGGAGGGGCGGGGAGCTGTTTTTT.

The chain has TRBV15 and TRBJ2-3; perhaps TRBD2 as D (6 bases). The V gene lost 1 base and the J gene lost 3 bases, with 11 bases spanning the gap. Germline lookup yields CDR1 LNHNV and CDR2 YYDKDF (reference sequence). The CDR3 is 15 amino acids. The DNA of the CDR3 is TGTGCCACCAGCAGAGTCGGCGGGGCGACAGATACGCAGTATTTT. Residues: CATSRVGGATDTQYF.

About this clone itself: Distinct nucleotide sequences in the sample also encode this CDR3. CDR3 in DNA: TGTGCCAGCAGCCAATTGGACAGGGGGTCAGATGGCTACACCTTC. Amino acids: CASSQLDRGSDGYTF. V and J are TRBV14 and TRBJ1-2, with TRBD1 matching over 10 bases. V lost 2 bases and J lost 6; bases outside the gene matches: 6. The CDR3 contains 15 residues. CDR1 and CDR2 from the germline V gene are SGHDN and FVKESK.

This clone was recorded only once. As DNA, the CDR3 is TGCAGCGTAGGGACACAAGGGAGAGAGACCCAGTACTTC. This codes for CSVGTQGRETQYF. The chain joins TRBV29-1 to TRBJ2-5, with D possibly matching TRBD1 (6 bases). Germline lookup yields CDR1 SQVTM and CDR2 ANQGSEA. The CDR3 runs to 13 residues. V was pared by 6 bases and J by 4 bases, with 15 bases between.

The gene calls are TRBV4-2 and TRBJ2-3; TRBD2 aligns across 14 bases. V shed 4 bases, J shed 0 bases, and the junction held 12 bases outside the gene matches. The germline V gene encodes CDR1 LGHNA and CDR2 YNFKEQ. The CDR3 sequence is 20 residues long. CDR3 nucleotides: TGTGCCAGCAGCCGCGGGACTAGCGGGAGTTATAGGGCTAGCACAGATACGCAGTATTTT. Its protein is CASSRGTSGSYRASTDTQYF.

The CDR3 nucleotides read TGTGCCAGCAGCAAAGTGACTAGCGGGAGTCCCCGCTCCTACGAGCAGTACTTC. Residues: CASSKVTSGSPRSYEQYF. V and J are TRBV28 and TRBJ2-7; 12 positions agree with TRBD2. This CDR3 region has 18 residues. With V trimmed by 6 bases and J by 0 bases, 12 bases remained unmatched. CDR1 and CDR2 from the germline V gene are MDHEN and SYDVKM. Full variable domain (outside the CDR3, taken from reference TRBV28 and TRBJ2-7): DVKVTQSSRYLVKRTGEKVFLECVQDMDHENMFWYRQDPGLGLRLIYFSYDVKMKEKGDIPEGYSVSREKKERFSLILESASTNQTSMYLCASSKVTSGSPRSYEQYFGPGTRLTVT.

The chain recombines TRBV6-5 with TRBJ2-3; 9 bases fit TRBD2. V lost 0 bases and J lost 15; bases outside the gene matches: 7. The CDR3 is 13 residues long. CDR1 is MNHEY, CDR2 SVGAGI, per germline. This CDR3 is CASSYSGGRAQYF. CDR3 bases: TGTGCCAGCAGTTACTCGGGCGGGAGGGCCCAATATTTT.

The chain employs TRBV18 and TRBJ2-1, with D tentatively TRBD1 (6 bases). The CDR3 length is 15 residues. Trimming pared 5 bases from V and 6 bases from J, leaving 17 bases between. Germline CDR1 and CDR2: KGHSH and LQKENI. In DNA, the CDR3 is TGTGCCAGCTCATCACTGGGGACAACCCCCAATGAGCAGTTCTTC. Translated, it gives CASSSLGTTPNEQFF.

The V and J genes are TRBV11-2 and TRBJ2-1; D perhaps matches TRBD2 (5 bases). V gave up 3 bases and J gave up 11 bases, with 11 bases separating them. The CDR3 has 12 amino acids. CDR1 and CDR2 (germline): SGHAT, FQNNGV. CDR3 coding DNA: TGTGCCAGCAGCTTTGCGTCCGGGAAGCAGTTCTTC. Its protein is CASSFASGKQFF. Based on the CDR3 plus reference TRBV11-2 and TRBJ2-1, the full variable domain is EAGVAQSPRYKIIEKRQSVAFWCNPISGHATLYWYQQILGQGPKLLIQFQNNGVVDDSQLPKDRFSAERLKGVDSTLKIQPAKLEDSAVYLCASSFASGKQFFGPGTRLTVL.

This rearrangement joins TRBV4-1 to TRBJ2-5, with TRBD2 matching 13 bases. The CDR3 totals 17 residues. Germline CDR1 is MGHRA and CDR2 is YSYEKL. With 0 bases clipped from V and 3 bases from J, the junction kept 4 bases outside the gene matches. CDR3 nucleotide sequence: TGCGCCAGCAGCCAAGAGGGACTAGCGGGACTCGAAGAGACCCAGTACTTC. It specifies CASSQEGLAGLEETQYF.